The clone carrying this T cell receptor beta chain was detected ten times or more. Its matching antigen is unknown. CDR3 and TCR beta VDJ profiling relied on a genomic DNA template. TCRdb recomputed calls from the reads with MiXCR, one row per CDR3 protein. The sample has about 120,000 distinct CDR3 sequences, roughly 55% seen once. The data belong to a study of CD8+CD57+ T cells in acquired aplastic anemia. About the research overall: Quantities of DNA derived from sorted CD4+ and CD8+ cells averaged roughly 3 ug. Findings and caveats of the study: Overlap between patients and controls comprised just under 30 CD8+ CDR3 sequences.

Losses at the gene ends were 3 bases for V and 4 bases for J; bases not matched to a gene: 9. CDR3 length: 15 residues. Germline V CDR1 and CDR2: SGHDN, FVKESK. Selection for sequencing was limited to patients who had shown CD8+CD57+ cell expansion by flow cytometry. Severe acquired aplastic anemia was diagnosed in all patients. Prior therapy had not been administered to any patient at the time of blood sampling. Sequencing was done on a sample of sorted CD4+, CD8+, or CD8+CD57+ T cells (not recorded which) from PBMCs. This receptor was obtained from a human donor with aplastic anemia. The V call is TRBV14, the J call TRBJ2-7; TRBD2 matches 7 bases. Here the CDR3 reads CASSHLTSDQYEQYF. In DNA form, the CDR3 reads TGTGCCAGCAGCCATCTAACTAGCGACCAATACGAGCAGTACTTC.